The 12 T cell receptor beta chains below were found in one sample sequenced in a study of memory CD4+ T cells and cytomegalovirus serostatus. The sort gate was single viable CD3+CD4+CD8-CD45RO+ cells for memory CD4+ T cells. Sequencing used immunoSEQ multiplex PCR; TCRdb keeps in-frame clones, though not all of them. Counted here are around 50,000 clones, roughly 80% occurring once; the ten biggest clones make up roughly 1.2%. Sequenced input: memory CD4+ T cells from blood. The receptors were sampled from an adult in good health and CMV-seropositive.

This clone was found once. This sequence joins TRBV10-2 and TRBJ1-2, with D perhaps matching TRBD1 (6 bases). V lost 0 bases to trimming and J lost 4 bases, with 15 bases between them. The V gene's germline CDR1 is WSHSY and CDR2 SAAADI. This CDR3 comprises 16 residues. In DNA, the CDR3 is TGCGCCAGCAGTGAGTCGAGGGGGAGCCCTAGCTATGGCTACACCTTC. It codes for CASSESRGSPSYGYTF.

The chain carries TRBV5-8 and TRBJ1-2, with D uncertain. V lost 6 bases, J lost 2 bases, and 20 bases lay in between. Per the germline V gene, CDR1 is SGHTS and CDR2 is YDEGEE. The CDR3 consists of 16 residues. DNA of the CDR3: TGTGCCAGCACCAACCCCTACAGATATAGAAACTATGGCTACACCTTC. This encodes CASTNPYRYRNYGYTF.

This clone was observed a handful of times. The gene calls are TRBV5-1 and TRBJ2-7, with 8 bases identical to TRBD1. Germline CDR1 reads SGHRS; CDR2 reads YFSETQ. Unmatched junction bases numbered 8, after V lost 3 bases and J lost 3 bases. This CDR3 has 15 amino acids. The CDR3 here is CASSSSLDRVYEQYF. The CDR3 region has the DNA TGCGCCAGCAGCTCCTCCTTGGACAGGGTCTACGAGCAGTACTTC.

The V gene is TRBV15, the J gene TRBJ1-3; D is uncertain. V lost 3 bases, J lost 4 bases, and 16 bases lay in between. CDR3 size: 16 residues. CDR1 and CDR2 from the germline V gene are LNHNV and YYDKDF (reference sequence). CDR3 sequence: CATSRGGWTSGNTIYF. The CDR3 DNA is TGTGCCACCAGCAGGGGCGGCTGGACTTCGGGAAACACCATATATTTT.

The CDR3: CASRSGLAGSSYEQYF. As DNA, the CDR3 is TGTGCCAGCAGGTCGGGACTAGCGGGGAGCTCCTACGAGCAGTACTTC. The V call is TRBV7-8, the J call TRBJ2-7; 13 bases match TRBD2. This CDR3 region has 16 residues. Germline CDR1 SGHVS, CDR2 FQNEAQ. V dropped 6 bases and J dropped 0; count of bases not matched to a gene: 5.

The rearrangement joins TRBV7-8 to TRBJ2-7, with D possibly being TRBD1 or TRBD2 (5 bases each). The CDR3 is 13 residues long. The germline V and J ends were trimmed by 1 base and 6 bases, with 10 bases remaining between them. The germline V gene encodes CDR1 SGHVS and CDR2 FQNEAQ. CDR3 amino acids: CASSLGRDGEQYF. CDR3 nucleotides: TGTGCCAGCAGCTTAGGCAGGGACGGCGAGCAGTACTTC.

The J gene is TRBJ1-4, the V gene TRBV29-1; D not resolved. There are 12 residues in the CDR3. V was pared by 3 bases and J by 8 bases, with 10 bases between. Germline CDR1 is SQVTM and CDR2 is ANQGSEA. The CDR3: CSVEAFGEKLFF. The CDR3 region has the DNA TGCAGCGTTGAGGCTTTTGGGGAAAAACTGTTTTTT.

The chain employs TRBV10-1 and TRBJ2-5, with 13 bases identical to TRBD2. The CDR3 is 15 amino acids. Germline CDR1 reads WNHNN; CDR2 reads SYGVQD (reference sequence). V dropped 4 bases and J dropped 2; count of bases not matched to a gene: 1. The chain's CDR3 is CASSAGLAGQETQYF. CDR3 DNA: TGCGCCAGCAGTGCGGGACTAGCGGGGCAAGAGACCCAGTACTTC.

The V and J genes are TRBV28 and TRBJ1-1, with 8 bases matching TRBD1. The CDR3 runs to 15 residues. Losses at the gene ends were 5 bases for V and 1 base for J; bases not matched to a gene: 6. CDR1 MDHEN and CDR2 SYDVKM come from the germline V gene. For the CDR3, the DNA is TGTGCCAGCAGTCCAGGACAGGGTTGGAACACTGAAGCTTTCTTT. Its translation is CASSPGQGWNTEAFF.

The table lists this clone with a few counts. The chain combines TRBV2 with TRBJ2-2; D is unresolved. With 4 bases removed from V and 1 base from J, the gap between germline ends came to 7 bases. This CDR3 contains 14 residues. CDR1 and CDR2 from the germline V gene are SNHLY and FYNNEI. DNA for the CDR3: TGTGCCAGCAGTGTGTTTGTGAACACCGGGGAGCTGTTTTTT. Translation gives CASSVFVNTGELFF.

V is TRBV6-5 and J is TRBJ1-2; D is uncertain. This CDR3 has 12 amino acids. The V end was cut by 8 bases, the J end by 0 bases, with 7 bases between. Germline-derived CDR1 and CDR2 are MNHEY and SVGAGI. CDR3 DNA: TGTGCCAGCTGGGAGGCTAACTATGGCTACACCTTC. Protein product: CASWEANYGYTF.

The chain combines TRBV6-9 with TRBJ2-7, with 10 positions matching TRBD1. The CDR3 loop spans 12 amino acids. Germline V CDR1 and CDR2: MNHGY, SVAAGI. V was pared by 9 bases and J by 7 bases, with 6 bases of the junction left unmatched. The CDR3 is CASRQGAGEQYF. Written as DNA, the CDR3 is TGTGCCAGTAGACAGGGGGCCGGAGAGCAGTACTTC.